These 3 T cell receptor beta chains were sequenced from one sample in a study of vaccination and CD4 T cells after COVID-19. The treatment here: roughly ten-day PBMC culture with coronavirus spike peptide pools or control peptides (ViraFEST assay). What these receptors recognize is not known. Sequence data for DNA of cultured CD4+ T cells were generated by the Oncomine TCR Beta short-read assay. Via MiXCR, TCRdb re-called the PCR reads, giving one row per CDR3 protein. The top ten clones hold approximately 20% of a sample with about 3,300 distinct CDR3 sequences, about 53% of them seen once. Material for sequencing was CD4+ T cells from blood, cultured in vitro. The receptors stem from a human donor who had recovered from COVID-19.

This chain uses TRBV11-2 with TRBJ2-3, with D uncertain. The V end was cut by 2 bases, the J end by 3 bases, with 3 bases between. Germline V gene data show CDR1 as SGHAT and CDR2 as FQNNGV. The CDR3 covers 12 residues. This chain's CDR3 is CASSLWTDTQYF. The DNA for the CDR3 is TGTGCCAGCAGCTTATGGACAGATACGCAGTATTTT.

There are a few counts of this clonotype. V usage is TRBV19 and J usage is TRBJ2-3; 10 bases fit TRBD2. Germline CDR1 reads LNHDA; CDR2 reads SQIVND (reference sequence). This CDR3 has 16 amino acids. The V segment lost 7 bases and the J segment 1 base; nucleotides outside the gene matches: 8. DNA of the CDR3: TGTGCCAGTACTCCTTTCGGGACTAGCGGCACAGATACGCAGTATTTT. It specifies CASTPFGTSGTDTQYF.

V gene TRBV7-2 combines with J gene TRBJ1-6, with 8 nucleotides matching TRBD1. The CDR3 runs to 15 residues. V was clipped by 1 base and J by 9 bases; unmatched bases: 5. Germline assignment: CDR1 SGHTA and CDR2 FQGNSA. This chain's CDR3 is CASSLDGTGASPLHF. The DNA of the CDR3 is TGTGCCAGCAGCTTAGATGGGACAGGCGCTTCACCCCTCCACTTT.